One and the same sample provided the 17 T cell receptor beta chains below, sequenced in a study of control samples from healthy donors and cancer patients. The assay was immunoSEQ multiplex PCR, and TCRdb's table has in-frame clones only and misses some. The sample has 100,000 to 130,000 clones; just under 85% are singletons. The sample consisted of blood. These TCRs come from a man between 18 and 29 years old in good health.

This clone was recorded a few times. This chain joins TRBV20-1 and TRBJ1-6; TRBD1 matches at 7 bases. CDR1 and CDR2 (germline): DFQATT, SNEGSKA (reference sequence). This CDR3 contains 16 residues. V was clipped by 3 bases and J by 6 bases; unmatched bases: 11. CDR3 sequence (DNA): TGCAGTGCTAGTACCCCCCGTAGGGACAGTAATTCACCCCTCCACTTT. It is translated as CSASTPRRDSNSPLHF.

The table lists this clone with a few counts. This chain uses TRBV6-6 with TRBJ2-1; 10 bases are a match to TRBD2. The length of the CDR3 is 16 residues. Germline-derived CDR1 and CDR2 are MNHNY and SVGAGI (reference sequence). Trimming at V came to 2 bases and at J to 4 bases, leaving 5 bases not matched to a gene. DNA for the CDR3: TGTGCCAGCAGTTACCCTAAAGCGGGGGGGTACAATGAGCAGTTCTTC. Translation gives CASSYPKAGGYNEQFF.

V gene TRBV5-6 combines with J gene TRBJ2-3; unclear D gene. CDR3 size: 14 residues. Per germline, CDR1 SGHDT and CDR2 YYEEEE. V shed 2 bases and J shed 0 bases, with 7 bases lying between them. In DNA form, the CDR3 reads TGTGCCAGCAGCTTAGGACCTAGCACAGATACGCAGTATTTT. This codes for CASSLGPSTDTQYF.

The chain links TRBV4-2 to TRBJ1-1; D is undetermined. Germline-derived CDR1 and CDR2 are LGHNA and YNFKEQ. CDR3 length: 18 residues. V was pared by 0 bases and J by 0 bases, with 17 bases between. The CDR3 region is CASSQDTEARYMNTEAFF. CDR3 nucleotide sequence: TGTGCCAGCAGCCAAGATACCGAGGCGAGATATATGAACACTGAAGCTTTCTTT.

A single count supports this clone. The rearrangement links TRBV28 to TRBJ1-2; maybe TRBD1 (6 bases). V was shortened by 1 base and J by 4 bases, with 13 bases between the two germline ends. This CDR3 contains 15 residues. Germline V gene sequence: CDR1 MDHEN, CDR2 SYDVKM. The chain's CDR3 is CASSLSSWGAYGYTF. The CDR3 DNA follows: TGTGCCAGCAGTTTATCCAGCTGGGGGGCCTATGGCTACACCTTC.

V gene TRBV7-2 combines with J gene TRBJ2-5; 10 bases line up with TRBD2. CDR1 and CDR2 (germline): SGHTA, FQGNSA. The CDR3 contains 15 residues. After removal of 1 base from V and 5 bases from J, the junction contained 4 bases not matched to a gene. The CDR3 nucleotides are TGTGCCAGCAGCTTAGGAGGAGCGGGGGGGGAGACCCAGTACTTC. Protein product: CASSLGGAGGETQYF.

The CDR3, as DNA: TGTGCCAGCAGCGTGGGGACAGGGTACGCCAATGAGCAGTTCTTC. Amino acids: CASSVGTGYANEQFF. V usage is TRBV9 and J usage is TRBJ2-1, with TRBD1 identical over 9 bases. The V gene end was trimmed by 2 bases and the J gene end by 6 bases; junction bases not matched to a gene: 6. Germline V gene data show CDR1 as SGDLS and CDR2 as YYNGEE. The CDR3 is made up of 15 amino acids.

This clone turned up a few times. The rearrangement uses TRBV18 and TRBJ1-1; D is undetermined. From germline, CDR1 is KGHSH and CDR2 LQKENI. The CDR3 runs 13 residues. Trimming took off 6 bases at V and 0 bases at J, with 8 bases between the two ends. The CDR3 nucleotides read TGTGCCAGCTCCCCAACCTTGAACACTGAAGCTTTCTTT. It yields the protein CASSPTLNTEAFF.

A remark on this clone: Other DNA sequences in this specimen translate into the identical CDR3. This chain uses TRBV2 with TRBJ1-2; no firm D call. The germline gives CDR1 SNHLY, CDR2 FYNNEI. V was cut by 3 bases and J by 4 bases, with 0 bases left in between. The CDR3 sequence is 10 residues long. Here the CDR3 DNA reads TGTGCCAGCAGTGACTATGGCTACACCTTC. This sequence encodes CASSDYGYTF.

The chain has TRBV6-6 and TRBJ1-1; weak D call: TRBD1 (6 bases). Germline V lookup: CDR1 MNHNY, CDR2 SVGAGI (reference sequence). The germline V and J ends were trimmed by 2 bases and 1 base, with 11 bases remaining between them. CDR3 length equals 15 residues. The CDR3 DNA sequence: TGTGCCAGCAGTTACCCGGGGACACAGAACACTGAAGCTTTCTTT. This sequence encodes CASSYPGTQNTEAFF.

With regard to this clone: Within the sample, other DNA sequences also encode this same CDR3. V usage is TRBV6-5 and J usage is TRBJ1-1; the D is unclear. CDR3 length: 13 residues. CDR1 and CDR2 (germline): MNHEY, SVGAGI. Trimming pared 4 bases from V and 2 bases from J, leaving 8 bases between. CDR3 coding DNA: TGTGCCAGCAGTTTCAGTTCAAACACTGAAGCTTTCTTT. Amino acids: CASSFSSNTEAFF.

The J gene is TRBJ2-3, the V gene TRBV6-5; possible D gene TRBD1, 6 bases. This CDR3 is 15 amino acids long. The germline CDR1 and CDR2 sequences are MNHEY and SVGAGI. Trimming removed 2 bases from V and 2 bases from J, with 11 bases in between. The CDR3 nucleotides are TGTGCCAGCAGTTACGGGGGCCACCCCACAGATACGCAGTATTTT. Translating gives CASSYGGHPTDTQYF.

This chain uses TRBV25-1 with TRBJ2-4; D possibly corresponds to TRBD1 (6 bases). Trimming removed 1 base from V and 8 bases from J, with 9 bases in between. This CDR3 has 13 amino acids. From germline, CDR1 is MGHDK and CDR2 SYGVNS. CDR3 amino acids: CASSELGADIQYF. In DNA form, the CDR3 reads TGTGCCAGCAGTGAATTGGGGGCTGACATTCAGTACTTC.

The J gene is TRBJ1-2, the V gene TRBV19, with 9 bases that match TRBD1. From germline, CDR1 is LNHDA and CDR2 SQIVND (reference sequence). The V gene end was trimmed by 6 bases and the J gene end by 9 bases; junction bases not matched to a gene: 11. This CDR3 is 14 amino acids long. The CDR3 DNA reads TGTGCCAGTAGACCCTCGACAGGGGGAGTGAGCTACACCTTC. Protein sequence: CASRPSTGGVSYTF.

CDR3 sequence (DNA): TGTGCCAGCAGCTTGGATCGGCGGAAGAACACTGAAGCTTTCTTT. Encoded protein: CASSLDRRKNTEAFF. The rearrangement links TRBV7-2 to TRBJ1-1; D unclear. CDR3 length: 15 amino acids. Germline CDR1 SGHTA, CDR2 FQGNSA. V was trimmed by 3 bases and J by 1 base, leaving 12 bases between them.

This chain uses TRBV9 with TRBJ2-3; possibly TRBD2 for D (5 bases). This CDR3 region has 14 residues. CDR1 SGDLS and CDR2 YYNGEE come from the germline V gene. V lost 4 bases and J lost 3, with 12 bases in between. CDR3 loop: CASSPQRVTDTQYF. The CDR3 DNA reads TGTGCCAGCAGCCCCCAGAGGGTAACAGATACGCAGTATTTT. The variable domain in full, with the rest retrieved from reference TRBV9 and TRBJ2-3, is DSGVTQTPKHLITATGQRVTLRCSPRSGDLSVYWYQQSLDQGLQFLIQYYNGEERAKGNILERFSAQQFPDLHSELNLSSLELGDSALYFCASSPQRVTDTQYFGPGTRLTVL.

This clone was seen a handful of times. V is TRBV6-6 and J is TRBJ2-3; no clear D. V was trimmed by 2 bases and J by 3 bases, leaving 9 bases between them. The CDR3 has 14 residues. The germline CDR1 and CDR2 sequences are MNHNY and SVGAGI (reference sequence). DNA for the CDR3: TGTGCCAGCAGTTACCCCAAGCAGACAGATACGCAGTATTTT. Its protein product is CASSYPKQTDTQYF.